The present T cell receptor beta chain was sequenced within a study of shared clonotypes between healthy human individuals. Clones were sequenced by immunoSEQ multiplex PCR, and TCRdb holds only the in-frame ones, with some missing. Seen here are some 2,500,000 clones, roughly 93% observed once, and the top ten hold approximately 0.36%. The CDR3 is 14 residues long. The V end lost 5 bases, the J end lost 3 bases, and 14 bases lay between the germline ends. Germline lookup yields CDR1 KGHSH and CDR2 LQKENI. This sequence was found in a young man in good health. Some clones in this sample may be carry-over from other donors' samples. The J gene is TRBJ2-7, the V gene TRBV18; weak D call: TRBD1 (6 bases). Sequencing used naive CD4+ T cells from PBMCs. The subset was: CD45RA+ positively selected. CDR3 nucleotide sequence: TGTGCCAGCTCAACAGGGAGTAGGAGCTACGAGCAGTACTTC. Encoded protein: CASSTGSRSYEQYF.